The 28 T cell receptor beta chains given below trace back to one sample, sequenced in a study of T cells in Graves' hyperthyroidism and ophthalmopathy. RNA transcripts were the template for amplifying TCR beta CDR3 regions. A first-round RT-PCR of the TCR CDR3 used the HTBI primer set. Each CDR3 protein gets one entry after TCRdb re-called the multiplex PCR reads with MiXCR. The data hold hundreds of thousands of distinct CDR3 sequences, with roughly 40% observed a single time. The sample consisted of blood. The source of these receptors is a man aged 18 to 30 with Graves' hyperthyroidism.

This clonotype was picked up a small number of times. V usage is TRBV7-6 and J usage is TRBJ1-1; TRBD1 matches 8 bases. The CDR3 totals 16 residues. V shed 5 bases and J 3 bases; nucleotides not matched to a gene: 11. CDR1 and CDR2 from the germline V gene are SGHVS and FNYEAQ. CDR3 nucleotides: TGTGCCAGCAGCCGGACAGGGCTAGGGGTGGACACTGAAGCTTTCTTT. Protein sequence: CASSRTGLGVDTEAFF.

The CDR3 DNA reads TGTGCCAGCAAAGGGACAGGGGAACCCGGGGAGCTGTTTTTT. The encoded protein is CASKGTGEPGELFF. The chain carries TRBV2 and TRBJ2-2; TRBD1 matches 10 bases. CDR3 size: 14 residues. Unmatched junction bases numbered 5, after V lost 7 bases and J lost 6 bases. Per the germline V gene, CDR1 is SNHLY and CDR2 is FYNNEI.

This clonotype has a handful of counts. The chain is built from TRBV20-1 and TRBJ2-7, with D tentatively TRBD2 (6 bases). Trimming removed 2 bases at V and 0 bases at J, with 8 bases between. The CDR3 length is 13 residues. Germline V gene lookup returns CDR1 DFQATT and CDR2 SNEGSKA (reference sequence). In DNA, the CDR3 is TGCAGTGCTAGACTAGCGAGCTCCTACGAGCAGTACTTC. It translates to CSARLASSYEQYF.

This chain joins TRBV5-8 and TRBJ1-3, with D possibly being TRBD1 (5 bases). The CDR3 sequence is 14 residues long. CDR1 and CDR2 from the germline V gene are SGHTS and YDEGEE. Trimming shortened V by 2 bases and J by 3 bases, and 9 bases separated the two germline ends. The CDR3 loop reads CASSFPGLGNTIYF. The CDR3 DNA follows: TGTGCCAGCAGCTTTCCAGGGCTTGGAAACACCATATATTTT.

This clonotype has ten or more counts. The chain has TRBV7-6 and TRBJ2-5; 13 bases fit TRBD2. V lost 5 bases to trimming and J lost 5 bases; unmatched junction nucleotides: 8. This CDR3 region has 16 residues. The germline V gene has CDR1 SGHVS and CDR2 FNYEAQ. The CDR3 DNA sequence: TGTGCCAGCAGCCTCCTCTGGACTAGCGGGGGCGAGACCCAGTACTTC. This codes for CASSLLWTSGGETQYF.

This clonotype has only one observation. The V call is TRBV2, the J call TRBJ2-7; tentatively, D is TRBD1 or TRBD2 (5 bases each). V was shortened by 3 bases and J by 3 bases, with 12 bases between the two germline ends. The CDR3 runs 14 residues. Germline CDR1 is SNHLY and CDR2 is FYNNEI. The CDR3 region has the DNA TGTGCCAGCAGTGACGGTAGGGGAGACTACGAGCAGTACTTC. The encoded protein is CASSDGRGDYEQYF.

The rearrangement joins TRBV11-2 to TRBJ2-5; the D gene is possibly TRBD2 (6 bases). Germline V gives CDR1 SGHAT, CDR2 FQNNGV. This CDR3 comprises 13 residues. With 4 bases removed from V and 3 bases from J, the gap between germline ends came to 9 bases. The DNA for the CDR3 is TGTGCCAGCAGCTACCGGGAGAAAGAGACCCAGTACTTC. This translates into CASSYREKETQYF.

This clonotype was counted at least ten times. This chain connects TRBV29-1 to TRBJ1-1; 9 nucleotides line up with TRBD1. This CDR3 contains 13 residues. Germline CDR1 reads SQVTM; CDR2 reads ANQGSEA. V gave up 7 bases and J gave up 5 bases; unmatched junction bases: 8. CDR3: CSGEGQGGTEAFF. In DNA form, the CDR3 reads TGCAGCGGCGAGGGACAGGGAGGAACTGAAGCTTTCTTT.

This clonotype was counted ten times or more. The chain is built from TRBV12-3 or TRBV12-4 and TRBJ1-1; D is unresolved. V lost 3 bases and J lost 0, with 5 bases in between. The CDR3 contains 13 residues. CDR3 DNA sequence: TGTGCCAGCAGTTTTACGGTGAACACTGAAGCTTTCTTT. Protein: CASSFTVNTEAFF.

This clonotype was observed a handful of times. The chain uses TRBV7-3 and TRBJ1-1; a possible D gene is TRBD1 (6 bases). Between the trimmed V and J ends, which lost 5 bases and 3 bases, there was a span of 16 bases. Germline CDR1 and CDR2: SGHTA and FQGTGA. The CDR3 consists of 15 residues. CDR3 bases: TGTGCCAGCAGCCTTGGGGGCTATCTCCACACTGAAGCTTTCTTT. It yields the protein CASSLGGYLHTEAFF.

The chain carries TRBV6-5 and TRBJ1-1; D remains ambiguous. Germline-derived CDR1 and CDR2 are MNHEY and SVGAGI. The CDR3 is made up of 12 amino acids. V lost 2 bases and J 6 bases, leaving 7 bases between the germline ends. This CDR3 is CASSYPEAEAFF. CDR3 nucleotides: TGTGCCAGCAGTTACCCAGAGGCTGAAGCTTTCTTT.

V is TRBV29-1 and J is TRBJ1-5, with 7 bases identical to TRBD1. The CDR3 runs 11 residues. Germline V CDR1 and CDR2: SQVTM, ANQGSEA. CDR3 loop: CSLGQHQPQHF. In nucleotides, the CDR3 is TGCAGTTTGGGACAGCATCAGCCCCAGCATTTT.

This clonotype has ten or more counts. This rearrangement joins TRBV5-1 to TRBJ1-1; TRBD1 agrees at 8 bases. V gave up 4 bases and J gave up 4 bases; unmatched junction bases: 9. The CDR3 is 15 residues long. From germline, CDR1 is SGHRS and CDR2 YFSETQ. For the CDR3, the DNA is TGCGCCAGCAGCGTGGACAGGGTCTGGGGCACTGAAGCTTTCTTT. Its translation: CASSVDRVWGTEAFF.

This clonotype was detected only a few times. The V call is TRBV15, the J call TRBJ2-7, with D maybe TRBD1 (5 bases). This CDR3 has 15 amino acids. Trimming took 5 bases from V and 0 from J, leaving 14 bases between them. Germline V gene sequence: CDR1 LNHNV, CDR2 YYDKDF (reference sequence). The CDR3 is CATSLSTVSSYEQYF. The CDR3 region has the DNA TGTGCCACCAGCCTATCGACAGTGAGCTCCTACGAGCAGTACTTC.

This chain links TRBV4-1 with TRBJ2-7; 9 nucleotides align to TRBD2. The ends lost 0 bases at V and 3 bases at J; junction bases unmatched: 6. The CDR3 spans 16 residues. The germline V gene has CDR1 MGHRA and CDR2 YSYEKL. The CDR3 loop reads CASSQDMTSGIYEQYF. DNA of the CDR3: TGCGCCAGCAGCCAAGATATGACTAGCGGTATCTACGAGCAGTACTTC.

V gene TRBV20-1 combines with J gene TRBJ2-6; no reliable D call. Germline CDR1 is DFQATT and CDR2 is SNEGSKA (reference sequence). V was cut by 2 bases and J by 4 bases, with 9 bases left in between. This CDR3 has 14 amino acids. The CDR3 DNA follows: TGCAGTGCTAGATTAAGGGTCGGGGCCAACGTCCTGACTTTC. Translating gives CSARLRVGANVLTF.

This clonotype has a count of ten or more. The chain is built from TRBV2 and TRBJ1-2; the D is unclear. The CDR3 covers 14 residues. CDR1 is SNHLY and CDR2 is FYNNEI in the germline V gene. V lost 3 bases, J lost 0 bases, and 8 bases lay in between. The CDR3 DNA reads as TGTGCCAGCAGTGATGAGACAACTAACTATGGCTACACCTTC. Amino acid sequence: CASSDETTNYGYTF.

V is TRBV5-1 and J is TRBJ2-7; D remains ambiguous. CDR3 length: 14 residues. Germline V gene data show CDR1 as SGHRS and CDR2 as YFSETQ. V was clipped by 1 base and J by 2 bases, with 10 bases between them. The CDR3 sequence: CASSLSNDPYEQYF. CDR3 coding DNA: TGCGCCAGCAGCTTGTCGAATGACCCCTACGAGCAGTACTTC.

This clonotype has just a few counts. V usage is TRBV6-5 and J usage is TRBJ1-1; D call uncertain. V was cut by 0 bases and J by 1 base, with 9 bases left in between. The CDR3 is made up of 15 amino acids. CDR1 and CDR2 from the germline V gene are MNHEY and SVGAGI. CDR3 sequence reads: CASSYSYGGNTEAFF. CDR3 nucleotide sequence: TGTGCCAGCAGTTACTCGTATGGTGGGAACACTGAAGCTTTCTTT.

This clonotype was seen ten or more times. V is TRBV15 and J is TRBJ2-5; 12 bases align to TRBD2. V lost 2 bases to trimming and J lost 0 bases; unmatched junction nucleotides: 1. The germline V gene has CDR1 LNHNV and CDR2 YYDKDF (reference sequence). This CDR3 contains 16 residues. CDR3 sequence: CATSRPSGGDQETQYF. Written as DNA, the CDR3 is TGTGCCACCAGCAGACCTAGCGGGGGGGACCAAGAGACCCAGTACTTC. Full variable domain (outside the CDR3, taken from reference TRBV15 and TRBJ2-5): DAMVIQNPRYQVTQFGKPVTLSCSQTLNHNVMYWYQQKSSQAPKLLFHYYDKDFNNEADTPDNFQSRRPNTSFCFLDIRSPGLGDTAMYLCATSRPSGGDQETQYFGPGTRLLVL.

This clonotype was detected a few times. The rearrangement links TRBV20-1 to TRBJ2-2; D unclear. CDR3 length equals 15 residues. Germline lookup yields CDR1 DFQATT and CDR2 SNEGSKA (reference sequence). The V end lost 0 bases, the J end lost 3 bases, and 11 bases lay between the germline ends. The CDR3 sequence: CSARDPVRDTGELFF. CDR3 DNA sequence: TGCAGTGCTAGAGATCCCGTGAGAGACACCGGGGAGCTGTTTTTT.

This clonotype was recorded many times. This chain connects TRBV7-6 to TRBJ2-7; tentatively, D is TRBD1 or TRBD2 (5 bases each). Trimming took off 1 base at V and 6 bases at J, with 7 bases between the two ends. Germline CDR1 reads SGHVS; CDR2 reads FNYEAQ. The CDR3 sequence is 12 residues long. The CDR3 sequence: CASSLGGTEQYF. The CDR3 DNA is TGTGCCAGCAGCTTAGGAGGGACCGAGCAGTACTTC. Filled out from reference TRBV7-6 and TRBJ2-7, the complete variable domain reads GAGVSQSPRYKVTKRGQDVALRCDPISGHVSLYWYRQALGQGPEFLTYFNYEAQQDKSGLPNDRFSAERPEGSISTLTIQRTEQRDSAMYRCASSLGGTEQYFGPGTRLTVT.

This clonotype showed up just a few times. The chain carries TRBV19 and TRBJ1-5; 9 bases are a match to TRBD1. This CDR3 is 16 amino acids long. Trimming cost V 5 bases and J 0 bases; bases outside gene matches: 5. Germline values: CDR1 LNHDA, CDR2 SQIVND (reference sequence). The CDR3 protein is CASSGGQGLSNQPQHF. DNA of the CDR3: TGTGCCAGTAGTGGGGGACAGGGCCTTAGCAATCAGCCCCAGCATTTT. Variable domain in full (rest from reference TRBV19 and TRBJ1-5): DGGITQSPKYLFRKEGQNVTLSCEQNLNHDAMYWYRQDPGQGLRLIYYSQIVNDFQKGDIAEGYSVSREKKESFPLTVTSAQKNPTAFYLCASSGGQGLSNQPQHFGDGTRLSIL.

V gene TRBV13 combines with J gene TRBJ2-6; D gene unclear. Trimming cost V 4 bases and J 1 base, with 11 bases left between them. CDR3 length equals 16 residues. Germline V gives CDR1 PRHDT, CDR2 FYEKMQ (reference sequence). CDR3 coding DNA: TGTGCCAGCAGCTCCTCCAGGAGTTCTGGGGCCAACGTCCTGACTTTC. Translation: CASSSSRSSGANVLTF. Supplemented by reference TRBV13 and TRBJ2-6, the full variable domain reads AAGVIQSPRHLIKEKRETATLKCYPIPRHDTVYWYQQGPGQDPQFLISFYEKMQSDKGSIPDRFSAQQFSDYHSELNMSSLELGDSALYFCASSSSRSSGANVLTFGAGSRLTVL.

This clonotype was seen only a few times. This chain connects TRBV19 to TRBJ1-5, with D perhaps matching TRBD1 (5 bases). This CDR3 has 15 amino acids. Trimming removed 5 bases at V and 7 bases at J, with 18 bases between. CDR1 is LNHDA and CDR2 is SQIVND in the germline V gene (reference sequence). The CDR3 reads CASSPLWQGRQPQHF. The CDR3, as DNA: TGTGCCAGTAGTCCATTATGGCAGGGCCGACAGCCCCAGCATTTT.

V is TRBV19 and J is TRBJ1-1, with D hard to call. CDR3 size: 14 residues. CDR1 is LNHDA and CDR2 is SQIVND in the germline V gene (reference sequence). V dropped 5 bases and J dropped 3 bases, with 13 bases sitting between them. The DNA of the CDR3 is TGTGCCAGTAGTGTCCTGCGGGGTTACACTGAAGCTTTCTTT. This translates into CASSVLRGYTEAFF.

The CDR3 spells CASLGDGGTGVYGYTF. For the CDR3, the DNA is TGTGCCAGCTTGGGGGACGGGGGGACAGGGGTCTATGGCTACACCTTC. The chain has TRBV7-8 and TRBJ1-2; 10 positions match TRBD1. The CDR3 has 16 residues. The germline V gene encodes CDR1 SGHVS and CDR2 FQNEAQ. V trimming: 8 bases; J trimming: 4 bases; junction bases outside the gene matches: 13.

In nucleotides, the CDR3 is TGTGCTAGTGGTGACGGGACAGGGGCGTACGAGCAGTACTTC. Amino acid sequence: CASGDGTGAYEQYF. The chain links TRBV12-5 to TRBJ2-7, with 10 bases lining up with TRBD1. CDR1 LGHNT and CDR2 FRNRAP come from the germline V gene. The CDR3 has 14 residues. V lost 5 bases to trimming and J lost 4 bases; unmatched junction nucleotides: 5.